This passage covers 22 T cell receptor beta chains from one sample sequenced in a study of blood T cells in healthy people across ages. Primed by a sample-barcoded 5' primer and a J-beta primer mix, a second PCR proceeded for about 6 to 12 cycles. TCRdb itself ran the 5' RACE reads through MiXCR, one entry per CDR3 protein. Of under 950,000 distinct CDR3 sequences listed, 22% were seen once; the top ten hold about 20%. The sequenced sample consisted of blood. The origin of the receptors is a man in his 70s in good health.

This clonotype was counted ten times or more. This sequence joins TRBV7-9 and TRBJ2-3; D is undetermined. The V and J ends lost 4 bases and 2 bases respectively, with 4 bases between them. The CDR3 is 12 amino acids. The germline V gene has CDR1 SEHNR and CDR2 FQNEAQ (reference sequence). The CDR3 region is CASSSFTDTQYF. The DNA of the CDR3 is TGTGCCAGCAGCTCCTTCACAGATACGCAGTATTTT.

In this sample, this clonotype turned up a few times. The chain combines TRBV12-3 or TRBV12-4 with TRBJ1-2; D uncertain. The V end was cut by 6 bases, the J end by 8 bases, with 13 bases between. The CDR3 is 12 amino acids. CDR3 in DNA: TGTGCCAGCAGACCCCTCCAAAAGGGCTACACCTTC. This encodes CASRPLQKGYTF.

CDR3 DNA sequence: TGTGCCAGCAGCGGAAGACAGGGGGGGGAGACCCAGTACTTC. This encodes CASSGRQGGETQYF. This chain links TRBV7-8 with TRBJ2-5; 9 bases align to TRBD1. After removal of 5 bases from V and 5 bases from J, the junction contained 6 bases not matched to a gene. The CDR3 is 14 amino acids. The germline gives CDR1 SGHVS, CDR2 FQNEAQ.

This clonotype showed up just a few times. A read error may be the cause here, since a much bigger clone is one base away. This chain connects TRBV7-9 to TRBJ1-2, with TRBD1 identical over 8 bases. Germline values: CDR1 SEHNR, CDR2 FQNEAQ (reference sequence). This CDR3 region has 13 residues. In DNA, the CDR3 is TGTGCCAGCAGTCCGGACAGGGCCTATGACTACACCTTC. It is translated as CASSPDRAYDYTF.

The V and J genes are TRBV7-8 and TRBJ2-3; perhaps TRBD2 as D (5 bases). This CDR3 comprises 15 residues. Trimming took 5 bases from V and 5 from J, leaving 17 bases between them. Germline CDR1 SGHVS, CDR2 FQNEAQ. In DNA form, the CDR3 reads TGTGCCAGCAGCGCAGACGTACAAGGAGGAGATACGCAGTATTTT. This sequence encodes CASSADVQGGDTQYF.

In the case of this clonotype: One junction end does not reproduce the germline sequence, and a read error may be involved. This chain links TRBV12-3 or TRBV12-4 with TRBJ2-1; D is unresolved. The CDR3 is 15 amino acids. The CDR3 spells CAGSREVSSYNEQFF. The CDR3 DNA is TGTGCCGGCAGTCGCGAGGTGAGCTCCTACAATGAGCAGTTCTTC.

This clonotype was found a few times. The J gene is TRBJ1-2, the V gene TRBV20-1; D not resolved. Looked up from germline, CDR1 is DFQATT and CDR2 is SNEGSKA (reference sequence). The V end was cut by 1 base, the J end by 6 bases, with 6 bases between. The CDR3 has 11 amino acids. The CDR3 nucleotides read TGCAGTGCTAGAGTGGTAAATGGCTACACCTTC. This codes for CSARVVNGYTF.

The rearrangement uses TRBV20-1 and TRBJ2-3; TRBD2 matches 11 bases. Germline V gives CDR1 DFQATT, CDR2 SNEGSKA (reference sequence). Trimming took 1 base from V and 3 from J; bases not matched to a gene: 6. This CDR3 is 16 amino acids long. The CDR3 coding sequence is TGCAGTGCTAGAGGGGTACTAGCGGGGGTGACAGATACGCAGTATTTT. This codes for CSARGVLAGVTDTQYF.

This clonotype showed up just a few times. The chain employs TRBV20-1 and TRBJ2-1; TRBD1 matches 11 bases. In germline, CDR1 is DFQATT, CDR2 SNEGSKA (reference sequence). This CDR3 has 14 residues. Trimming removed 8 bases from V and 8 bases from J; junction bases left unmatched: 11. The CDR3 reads CSKTGTGGFHEQFF. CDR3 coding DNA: TGCAGTAAGACCGGGACAGGGGGTTTTCATGAGCAGTTCTTC.

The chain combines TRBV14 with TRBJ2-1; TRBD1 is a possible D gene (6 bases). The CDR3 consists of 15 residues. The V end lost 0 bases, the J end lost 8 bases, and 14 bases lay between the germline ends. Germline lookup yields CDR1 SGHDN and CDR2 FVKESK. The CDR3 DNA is TGTGCCAGCAGCCAAGATCGGCGGCAGGGGTATGAGCAGTTCTTC. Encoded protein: CASSQDRRQGYEQFF.

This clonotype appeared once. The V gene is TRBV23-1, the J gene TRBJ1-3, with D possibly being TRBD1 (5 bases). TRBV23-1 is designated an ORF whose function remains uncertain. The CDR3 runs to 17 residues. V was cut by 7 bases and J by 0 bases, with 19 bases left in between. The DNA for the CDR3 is TGCGCCAGCATTACCTCCGGCAGGGCTTCCTCTGGAAACACCATATATTTT. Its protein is CASITSGRASSGNTIYF.

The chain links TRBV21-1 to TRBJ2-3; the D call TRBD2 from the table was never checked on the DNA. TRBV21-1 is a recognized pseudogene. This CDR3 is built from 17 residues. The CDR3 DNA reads TGTGCCAGCAGCAAAGCGCTCGGGGGGGATAGCACAGATACGCAGTATTTT. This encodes CASSKALGGDSTDTQYF.

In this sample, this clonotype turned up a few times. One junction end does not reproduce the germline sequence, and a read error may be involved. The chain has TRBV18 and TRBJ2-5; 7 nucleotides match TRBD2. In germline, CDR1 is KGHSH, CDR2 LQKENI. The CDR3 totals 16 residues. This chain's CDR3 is CANSPTSGILVKTQYF. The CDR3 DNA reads TGTGCCAACTCACCCACAAGCGGGATCCTGGTAAAGACCCAGTACTTC.

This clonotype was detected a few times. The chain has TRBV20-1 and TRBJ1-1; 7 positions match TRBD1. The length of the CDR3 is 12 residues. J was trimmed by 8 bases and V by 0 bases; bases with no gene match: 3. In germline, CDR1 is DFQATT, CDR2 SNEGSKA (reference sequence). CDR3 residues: CSARDMGQEAFF. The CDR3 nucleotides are TGCAGTGCTAGAGATATGGGACAGGAAGCTTTCTTT.

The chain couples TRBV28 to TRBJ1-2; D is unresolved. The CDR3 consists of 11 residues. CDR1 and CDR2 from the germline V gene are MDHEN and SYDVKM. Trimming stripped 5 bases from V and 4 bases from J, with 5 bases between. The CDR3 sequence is CASSVAYGYTF. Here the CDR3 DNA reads TGTGCCAGCAGTGTCGCCTATGGCTACACCTTC.

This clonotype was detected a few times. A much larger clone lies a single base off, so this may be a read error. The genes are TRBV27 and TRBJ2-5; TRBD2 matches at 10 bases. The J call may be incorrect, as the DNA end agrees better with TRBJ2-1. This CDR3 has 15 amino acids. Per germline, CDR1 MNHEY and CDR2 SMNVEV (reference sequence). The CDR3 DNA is TGTGCCAGCAGTTTAGAAGCGGGGGGGATCAATGAGCAGTTCTTC. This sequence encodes CASSLEAGGINEQFF.

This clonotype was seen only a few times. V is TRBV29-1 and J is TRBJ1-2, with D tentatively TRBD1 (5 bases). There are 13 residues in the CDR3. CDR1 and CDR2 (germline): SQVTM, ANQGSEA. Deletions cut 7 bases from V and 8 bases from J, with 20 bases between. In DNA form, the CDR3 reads TGCAGCGCATACGGGACGGCTTCTTTGGGCTACACCTTC. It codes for CSAYGTASLGYTF.

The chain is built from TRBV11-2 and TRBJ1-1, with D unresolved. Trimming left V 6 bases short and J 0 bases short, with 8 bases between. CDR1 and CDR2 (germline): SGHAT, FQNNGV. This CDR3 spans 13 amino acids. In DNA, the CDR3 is TGTGCCAGCAGGCAAGCACTGAACACTGAAGCTTTCTTT. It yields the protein CASRQALNTEAFF.

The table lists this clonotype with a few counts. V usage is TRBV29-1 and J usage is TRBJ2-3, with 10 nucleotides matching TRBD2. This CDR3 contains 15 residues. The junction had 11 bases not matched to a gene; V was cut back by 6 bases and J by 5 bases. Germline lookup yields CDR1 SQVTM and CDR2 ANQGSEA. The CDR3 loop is CSVATLAGARDTQYF. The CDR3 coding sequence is TGCAGCGTGGCCACTCTAGCGGGGGCCCGAGATACGCAGTATTTT.

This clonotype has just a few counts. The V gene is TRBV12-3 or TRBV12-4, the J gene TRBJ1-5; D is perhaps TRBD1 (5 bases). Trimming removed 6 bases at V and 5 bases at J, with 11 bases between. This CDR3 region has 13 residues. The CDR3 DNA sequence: TGTGCCAGCAGGGCACGGGGCCATCAGCCCCAGCATTTT. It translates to CASRARGHQPQHF.

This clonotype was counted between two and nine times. CDR3 DNA sequence: TGTGCCAGCAGTCCAATAGCGGGGGAGCAGTTCTTC. This sequence encodes CASSPIAGEQFF. The chain employs TRBV7-9 and TRBJ2-1; 8 bases are shared with TRBD2. Germline CDR1 SEHNR, CDR2 FQNEAQ (reference sequence). J gave up 10 bases and V 6 bases, and 5 bases lay outside the gene matches. The CDR3 spans 12 residues.

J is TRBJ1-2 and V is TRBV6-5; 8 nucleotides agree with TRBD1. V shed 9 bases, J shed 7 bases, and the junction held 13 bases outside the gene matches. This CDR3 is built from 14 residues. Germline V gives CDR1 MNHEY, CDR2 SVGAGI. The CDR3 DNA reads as TGTGCCAGTACCTCAAGACAGGGGCGAAGTGGCTACACCTTC. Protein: CASTSRQGRSGYTF.